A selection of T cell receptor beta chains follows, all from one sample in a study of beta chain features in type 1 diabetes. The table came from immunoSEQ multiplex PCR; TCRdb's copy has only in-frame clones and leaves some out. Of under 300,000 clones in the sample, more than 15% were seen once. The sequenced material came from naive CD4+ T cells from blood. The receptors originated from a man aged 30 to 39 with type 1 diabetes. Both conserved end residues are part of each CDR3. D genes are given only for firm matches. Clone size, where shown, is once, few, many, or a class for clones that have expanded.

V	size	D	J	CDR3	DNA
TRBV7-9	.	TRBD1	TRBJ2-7	CASSPRTGGFGEQYF	TGTGCCAGCAGCCCCCGGACAGGGGGCTTCGGTGAGCAGTACTTC
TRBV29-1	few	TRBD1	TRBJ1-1	CSVGQGDTEAFF	TGCAGCGTGGGACAGGGGGACACTGAAGCTTTCTTT
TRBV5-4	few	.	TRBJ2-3	CASSLPKVTDTQYF	TGTGCCAGCAGCCTCCCCAAGGTCACAGATACGCAGTATTTT
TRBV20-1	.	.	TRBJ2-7	CSAPKLYEQYF	TGCAGTGCTCCAAAACTCTACGAGCAGTACTTC
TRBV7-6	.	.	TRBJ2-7	CASSILRTGTYEQYF	TGTGCCAGCAGCATACTTCGGACGGGTACCTACGAGCAGTACTTC
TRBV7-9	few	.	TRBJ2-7	CASSFGDGAYEQYF	TGTGCCAGCAGCTTTGGGGACGGAGCCTACGAGCAGTACTTC
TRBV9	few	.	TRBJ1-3	CASSGGVDSGNTIYF	TGTGCCAGCAGCGGCGGTGTAGACTCTGGAAACACCATATATTTT
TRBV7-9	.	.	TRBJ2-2	CASSSPSGMPVTGELFF	TGTGCCAGCAGCAGCCCGTCCGGGATGCCGGTAACCGGGGAGCTGTTTTTT
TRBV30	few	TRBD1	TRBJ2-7	CAWRARDRGGYEQYF	TGTGCCTGGAGGGCCCGGGACAGGGGAGGTTACGAGCAGTACTTC
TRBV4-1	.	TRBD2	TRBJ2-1	CASSQPATSVRYNEQFF	TGCGCCAGCAGCCAACCAGCGACTAGCGTAAGGTACAATGAGCAGTTCTTC
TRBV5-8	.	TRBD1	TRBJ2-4	CASSLAGGRWNIQYF	TGTGCCAGCAGCTTGGCAGGGGGCAGATGGAACATTCAGTACTTC
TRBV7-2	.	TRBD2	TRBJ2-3	CASSLTSGTSTDTQYF	TGTGCCAGCAGCTTGACTAGCGGAACTAGCACAGATACGCAGTATTTT
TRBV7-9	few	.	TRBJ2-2	CASSFGDGELFF	TGTGCCAGCAGCTTCGGGGACGGGGAGCTGTTTTTT
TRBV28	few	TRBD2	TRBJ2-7	CASSLSTSGRGEQYF	TGTGCCAGCAGCCTCTCGACTAGCGGGAGAGGCGAGCAGTACTTC
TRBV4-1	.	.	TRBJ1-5	CASSQGWTNQPQHF	TGCGCCAGCAGCCAAGGTTGGACCAATCAGCCCCAGCATTTT
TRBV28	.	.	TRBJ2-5	CASSLVRETQYF	TGTGCCAGCAGTTTGGTGAGAGAGACCCAGTACTTC
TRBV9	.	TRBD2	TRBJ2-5	CASSAFHSGSGETQYF	TGTGCCAGCAGCGCCTTCCATAGCGGGAGTGGAGAGACCCAGTACTTC
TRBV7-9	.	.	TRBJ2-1	CASRRRDPNNEQFF	TGTGCCAGCAGGAGGCGGGACCCAAACAATGAGCAGTTCTTC
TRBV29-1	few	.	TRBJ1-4	CSVPLDGEKLFF	TGCAGCGTTCCCCTCGACGGAGAAAAACTGTTTTTT
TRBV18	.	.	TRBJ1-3	CASSPGNTIYF	TGTGCCAGCTCACCAGGAAACACCATATATTTT
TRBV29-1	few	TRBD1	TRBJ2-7	CSVLEGQGKREQYF	TGCAGCGTGTTGGAGGGACAGGGTAAGCGCGAGCAGTACTTC
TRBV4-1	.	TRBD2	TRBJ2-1	CASSRAGTRGDNEQFF	TGCGCCAGCAGCCGTGCTGGGACTAGGGGCGACAATGAGCAGTTCTTC
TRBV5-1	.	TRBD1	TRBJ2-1	CASSFSGTGAYNEQFF	TGCGCCAGCAGCTTCTCCGGGACAGGGGCTTACAATGAGCAGTTCTTC
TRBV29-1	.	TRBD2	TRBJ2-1	CSVRTSGSSDEQFF	TGCAGCGTCAGGACTAGCGGGAGTAGCGATGAGCAGTTCTTC
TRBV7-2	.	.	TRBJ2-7	CASTRLGSYEQYF	TGTGCCAGCACCCGACTGGGATCCTACGAGCAGTACTTC
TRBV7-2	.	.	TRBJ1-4	CASSSDNEKLFF	TGTGCCAGCAGCTCAGATAATGAAAAACTGTTTTTT
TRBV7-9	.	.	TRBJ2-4	CASSFVGTNIQYF	TGTGCCAGCAGCTTCGTGGGGACAAACATTCAGTACTTC
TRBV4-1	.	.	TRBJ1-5	CASSQDRNSNQPQHF	TGCGCCAGCAGCCAAGATAGGAACAGCAATCAGCCCCAGCATTTT
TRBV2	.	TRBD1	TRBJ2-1	CASRDSPYNEQFF	TGTGCCAGCCGGGACAGCCCCTACAATGAGCAGTTCTTC
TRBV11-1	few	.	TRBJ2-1	CASSLGLATNEQFF	TGTGCCAGCAGCTTAGGGCTAGCGACGAATGAGCAGTTCTTC
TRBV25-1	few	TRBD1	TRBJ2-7	CASQGTVHSYEQYF	TGTGCCAGCCAGGGGACAGTCCACTCCTACGAGCAGTACTTC
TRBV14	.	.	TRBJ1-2	CASSLNSQDYGYTF	TGTGCCAGCAGCCTTAATTCTCAAGACTATGGCTACACCTTC
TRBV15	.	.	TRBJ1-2	CATSRDRNYGYTF	TGTGCCACCAGCAGAGACAGAAACTATGGCTACACCTTC
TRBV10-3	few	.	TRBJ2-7	CAISGSSGSYEQYF	TGTGCCATCAGTGGGAGCTCCGGGTCCTACGAGCAGTACTTC
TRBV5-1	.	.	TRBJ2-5	CASSLEDPEGRTQYF	TGCGCCAGCAGCTTGGAGGACCCAGAGGGAAGGACCCAGTACTTC
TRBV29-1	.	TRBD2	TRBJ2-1	CSVVSAGGLASYNEQFF	TGCAGCGTTGTCTCGGCGGGAGGGCTCGCCTCCTACAATGAGCAGTTCTTC
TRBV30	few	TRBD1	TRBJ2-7	CAWSAGTGGYEQYF	TGTGCCTGGAGTGCCGGGACAGGGGGCTACGAGCAGTACTTC
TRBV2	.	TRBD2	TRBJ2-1	CASRGLAGANEQFF	TGTGCCAGCAGGGGACTAGCGGGAGCCAATGAGCAGTTCTTC